This TCR beta chain was found in a study of T cells in localized non-small cell lung cancer. TCRdb's copy holds only in-frame clones and misses some; the assay was immunoSEQ multiplex PCR. The sample shows tens of thousands of clones, around nine tenths of them seen only once. The CDR3 has 13 residues. Trimming left V 8 bases short and J 7 bases short, with 14 bases between. CDR1 is WNHNN, CDR2 SYGVQD, per germline (reference sequence). V is TRBV10-1 and J is TRBJ1-4, with TRBD1 as a possible D gene (5 bases). The receptor was isolated from a woman between 35 and 75 years old with stage I lung adenocarcinoma. Sequenced here: peripheral blood, sampled before any cancer treatment. The CDR3: CASVLGGCEKLFF. CDR3 nucleotides: TGCGCCAGCGTCCTTGGGGGGTGTGAAAAACTGTTTTTT.